This T cell receptor beta chain derives from a study of blood T cells in healthy people across ages. General observations from the study: CMV infection status of these donors was not known. Estimates of diversity drawn from one million T cells were considered underestimates. Older age went with lower TCR beta diversity per million T cells, in a roughly linear way.

Deletions cut 1 base from V and 11 bases from J, with 20 bases between. The CDR3 loop spans 15 amino acids. Germline V gene data show CDR1 as LGHNA and CDR2 as YSLEER. For the second PCR, which ran for about 6 to 12 cycles, a sample-barcoded 5' primer and a J-beta primer mix were used. Each CDR3 protein gets one entry after TCRdb re-called the 5' RACE reads with MiXCR. Among about 800,000 distinct CDR3 sequences listed, 55% to 75% were seen once. This clonotype came up once. Its antigen is as yet unknown. The chain employs TRBV4-3 and TRBJ2-5; D gene uncertain. The specimen was blood. The clonotype originates from a man aged 25 to 40 in good health. CDR3 nucleotide sequence: TGCGCCAGCAGCCAAGGCTACAGAGGCTCGGAAGAGCAGTACTTC. It is translated as CASSQGYRGSEEQYF.